Here is one TCR beta chain with its context. Antigen specificity is unknown. The data derive from a study of shared clonotypes between healthy human individuals. General study results and limits: The sampled material consisted only of blood, and tissue repertoires are likely to differ.

The germline gives CDR1 LGHNA, CDR2 YSLEER. The CDR3 runs to 14 residues. J gave up 8 bases and V 1 base, and 5 bases lay outside the gene matches. This table comes from immunoSEQ multiplex PCR, and its TCRdb copy is limited to in-frame clones, with some not included. The sample shows about 1,500,000 clones, around 97% of them seen only once. This receptor was obtained from a man younger than 40 in good health. The source material was naive CD4+ T cells sorted from blood. Subset given: CD45RA+ positively selected. This chain connects TRBV4-3 to TRBJ2-1, with 7 bases aligning to TRBD2. In DNA, the CDR3 is TGCGCCAGCAGCCAAGGCGGGAGAATATATGAGCAGTTCTTC. It translates to CASSQGGRIYEQFF.